These 11 T cell receptor beta chains were sequenced from one sample in a study of control samples from healthy donors and cancer patients. Libraries were prepared by immunoSEQ multiplex PCR; TCRdb keeps only in-frame clonotypes and omits some of them. The data contain roughly 200,000 clones, 90% to 95% of them singletons. The sample consisted of blood. The receptors originated from a man in his thirties or forties in good health.

The V gene is TRBV6-6, the J gene TRBJ2-7; 12 nucleotides agree with TRBD1. Trimming took 7 bases from V and 0 from J; bases not matched to a gene: 7. The CDR3 consists of 16 residues. CDR1 and CDR2 (germline): MNHNY, SVGAGI (reference sequence). The CDR3 DNA is TGTGCCAGCACCCCCGGGACAGGGGGCGCCTCCTACGAGCAGTACTTC. Its translation is CASTPGTGGASYEQYF.

CDR3: CASSIGVTSMQPQHF. The CDR3 DNA follows: TGTGCCAGTAGTATTGGAGTGACGAGTATGCAGCCCCAGCATTTT. The V and J genes are TRBV19 and TRBJ1-5, with D uncertain. Germline V lookup: CDR1 LNHDA, CDR2 SQIVND (reference sequence). This CDR3 has 15 amino acids. V gave up 3 bases and J gave up 7 bases, with 16 bases separating them. The whole variable domain, filled in from reference TRBV19 and TRBJ1-5, reads DGGITQSPKYLFRKEGQNVTLSCEQNLNHDAMYWYRQDPGQGLRLIYYSQIVNDFQKGDIAEGYSVSREKKESFPLTVTSAQKNPTAFYLCASSIGVTSMQPQHFGDGTRLSIL.

The CDR3 DNA sequence: TGTGCCAGTAGTCCTCGCGGGCAGGGCAGTCAGCCCCAGCATTTT. This sequence encodes CASSPRGQGSQPQHF. The chain has TRBV19 and TRBJ1-5; D is perhaps TRBD1 (5 bases). V lost 5 bases to trimming and J lost 6 bases, with 17 bases between them. The germline V gene has CDR1 LNHDA and CDR2 SQIVND (reference sequence). The CDR3 runs to 15 residues.

This clone was observed a few times. The V and J genes are TRBV5-6 and TRBJ2-7, with D unclear. The V end was cut by 2 bases, the J end by 1 base, with 4 bases between. The V gene's germline CDR1 is SGHDT and CDR2 YYEEEE. This CDR3 spans 12 amino acids. The CDR3 spells CASSFQSYEQYF. The CDR3 nucleotides read TGTGCCAGCAGCTTCCAGTCCTACGAGCAGTACTTC.

The chain employs TRBV27 and TRBJ1-4; D not resolved. This CDR3 comprises 17 residues. The V gene's germline CDR1 is MNHEY and CDR2 SMNVEV (reference sequence). V was pared by 5 bases and J by 0 bases, with 16 bases between. Written as DNA, the CDR3 is TGTGCCAGCAGTCCTAGCCGGCTACAGCCAACTAATGAAAAACTGTTTTTT. Translation: CASSPSRLQPTNEKLFF.

The V gene is TRBV2, the J gene TRBJ2-2, with TRBD2 as a possible D gene (6 bases). The germline V gene encodes CDR1 SNHLY and CDR2 FYNNEI. The CDR3 runs 17 residues. V lost 5 bases and J lost 1, with 17 bases in between. This CDR3 reads CASSHPGGGGNTGELFF. The CDR3 DNA follows: TGTGCCAGCAGTCACCCCGGGGGTGGGGGGAACACCGGGGAGCTGTTTTTT.

The chain is built from TRBV9 and TRBJ2-3; D not resolved. The CDR3 totals 11 residues. Germline V gene data show CDR1 as SGDLS and CDR2 as YYNGEE. Trimming took 3 bases from V and 4 from J, leaving 3 bases between them. CDR3 region: CASSEADTQYF. Written as DNA, the CDR3 is TGTGCCAGCAGCGAAGCAGATACGCAGTATTTT.

The genes are TRBV10-1 and TRBJ1-2; a possible D gene is TRBD1 (5 bases). The V end was cut by 5 bases, the J end by 10 bases, with 17 bases between. The CDR3 is 13 residues long. Germline-derived CDR1 and CDR2 are WNHNN and SYGVQD (reference sequence). The CDR3 is CASSPYRDADYTF. Written as DNA, the CDR3 is TGCGCCAGCAGTCCTTATCGGGACGCAGACTACACCTTC.

This rearrangement joins TRBV7-9 to TRBJ2-4; D is undetermined. From germline, CDR1 is SEHNR and CDR2 FQNEAQ (reference sequence). The germline V and J ends were trimmed by 0 bases and 0 bases, with 3 bases remaining between them. The CDR3 consists of 14 residues. The CDR3 sequence: CASSLALAKNIQYF. CDR3 coding DNA: TGTGCCAGCAGCTTAGCGTTAGCCAAAAACATTCAGTACTTC.

This clone was detected a few times. V is TRBV11-2 and J is TRBJ2-3; D not certain. Germline V gene data show CDR1 as SGHAT and CDR2 as FQNNGV. With 3 bases removed from V and 7 bases from J, the gap between germline ends came to 11 bases. The CDR3 is made up of 13 amino acids. The CDR3 region has the DNA TGTGCCAGCAGCTTGGTACTTCAAAATACGCAGTATTTT. This sequence encodes CASSLVLQNTQYF.

This chain uses TRBV30 with TRBJ2-1; 8 bases align to TRBD1. This CDR3 is 14 amino acids long. Germline V gene data show CDR1 as GTSNPN and CDR2 as SVGIG (reference sequence). The trim removed 2 bases at V and 11 bases at J, leaving 11 bases unmatched. This CDR3 reads CAWSFDARQGKQFF. CDR3 DNA sequence: TGTGCCTGGAGTTTTGACGCCCGACAGGGGAAGCAGTTCTTC.